This T cell receptor (beta chain) emerged from a study of blood T cell repertoires in COVID-19 (dated by TCRdb to 2019 to 2021). The study in broad terms: Samples covering the acute and convalescent phases of COVID-19 were provided by collaborators in the United States, Italy and Spain. The prospective study material was composed of cDNA or gDNA derived from T cells, B-cell-depleted T cells, or PBMCs. The dataset comprised deeply sampled blood TCRbeta repertoires from subjects exposed to, actively infected with, or recovered from COVID-19. A freely available public database, intended as a resource for researchers studying the immune response to SARS-CoV-2, is where the repertoires were released. The samples were drawn from the first 160 participants of the ongoing ImmuneRACE study and from 1,254 subjects provided by 6 global collaborators. Sample metadata almost always included a de-identified subject ID, COVID-19 status, age in years and sex. Where available, HLA class I and class II types were obtained from metadata supplied by the sample provider rather than from assay-based typing.

Remarks on this clone: Its antigen remains undetermined. The input lacks base qualities; no much larger clone sits a single base away.

TCRbeta CDR3 regions were amplified from genomic DNA using the immunoSEQ Assay, a bias-controlled multiplex PCR. The authors' analysis ran thus. The number of nucleated cells in each sample was estimated by amplification of reference gene primers within the assay. Sequence reads were collapsed and filtered to measure the absolute abundance of every unique TCRbeta CDR3 rearrangement. For each sample, productive Simpson clonality was calculated as the square root of Simpson's diversity index across productive rearrangements. The table comes from immuneACCESS by way of TCRdb, which keeps in-frame sequences with V and J called. Part of the clones is missing from these tables; in studies checked, under half for an unresolved V gene and the rest for unknown reasons. Clone size and the V and J calls come from that table; the DNA yielded D and trimming. The sample table shows about 81,000 clones, and more than 80% are seen once. The leading ten clones occupy under 15% of the sample.

Whole blood was collected in K2EDTA tubes by collaborating institutions according to the institutions' own protocols. For TCRbeta analysis, collaborators shipped samples in one of three forms: frozen whole blood, isolated PBMCs, or DNA extracted from either of those sample types. Spanning cysteine to phenylalanine, the CDR3 consists of 14 amino acids. Solely the CDR3 DNA is kept, with 42 bases framed from the first base. Here V drops 5 bases and J drops 9 bases, and the junction holds 4 bases not matched to any gene. In the germline V gene (reference sequence), CDR1 corresponds to SEHNR and CDR2 to FQNEAQ. Overall results and qualifications from the work: The amount of clinical and demographic metadata varied by source and participant and was provided uncurated.

Material for sequencing was peripheral blood. The sequence came from a human donor in a cohort sampled during active COVID-19. The chain is made from TRBV7-9 and TRBJ1-6, and 10 junctional nucleotides match TRBD1. This receptor carries the CDR3 CASSPGTGASPLHF. The bases are TGTGCCAGCAGCCCCGGGACAGGGGCTTCACCCCTCCACTTT.